Below, 8 T cell receptor beta chains from the same sample are listed, as sequenced in a study of blood T cell repertoires in COVID-19. Data came from immunoSEQ multiplex PCR; TCRdb stores just in-frame clones and leaves some out. The top ten clones hold just under 9% of a sample with a few hundred thousand clones, roughly 89% of them seen once. Input material: PBMCs or T cells enriched from blood (not recorded which). The receptors derive from a man aged 40-49 years who had recovered from COVID-19.

V gene TRBV9 combines with J gene TRBJ1-2, with D hard to call. Trimming pared 3 bases from V and 7 bases from J, leaving 13 bases between. CDR1 and CDR2 from the germline V gene are SGDLS and YYNGEE. The CDR3 is made up of 13 amino acids. CDR3 loop: CASSEADMGGYTF. DNA for the CDR3: TGTGCCAGCAGCGAAGCCGACATGGGTGGCTACACCTTC.

This clone has only one observation. This chain connects TRBV28 to TRBJ2-7, with a possible D match to TRBD2 (6 bases). This CDR3 has 17 amino acids. Germline-derived CDR1 and CDR2 are MDHEN and SYDVKM. V shed 5 bases and J shed 4 bases, with 24 bases lying between them. CDR3 nucleotides: TGTGCCAGCAGTAGTCAATCCGGACTATCTTTCGGGTACGAGCAGTACTTC. Its protein product is CASSSQSGLSFGYEQYF. Looking up the rest from reference TRBV28 and TRBJ2-7 gives the full variable domain: DVKVTQSSRYLVKRTGEKVFLECVQDMDHENMFWYRQDPGLGLRLIYFSYDVKMKEKGDIPEGYSVSREKKERFSLILESASTNQTSMYLCASSSQSGLSFGYEQYFGPGTRLTVT.

The chain recombines TRBV7-2 with TRBJ2-3; a weak D match, TRBD2 (5 bases). CDR1 is SGHTA, CDR2 FQGNSA, per germline. Deletions cut 5 bases from V and 2 bases from J, with 17 bases between. The CDR3 covers 16 residues. The CDR3 region has the DNA TGTGCCAGCAGCCCAAGCGGAGGTCCAAACACAGATACGCAGTATTTT. Its protein product is CASSPSGGPNTDTQYF. Together with reference TRBV7-2 and TRBJ2-3, the CDR3 gives the full variable domain: GAGVSQSPSNKVTEKGKDVELRCDPISGHTALYWYRQSLGQGLEFLIYFQGNSAPDKSGLPSDRFSAERTGGSVSTLTIQRTQQEDSAVYLCASSPSGGPNTDTQYFGPGTRLTVL.

The V call is TRBV27, the J call TRBJ2-3; 9 nucleotides match TRBD2. This CDR3 region has 16 residues. CDR1 and CDR2 from the germline V gene are MNHEY and SMNVEV (reference sequence). Losses at the gene ends were 6 bases for V and 1 base for J; bases not matched to a gene: 8. The CDR3 reads CASRLLAGAGTDTQYF. The CDR3 DNA is TGTGCCAGCAGACTCTTAGCGGGAGCGGGCACAGATACGCAGTATTTT.

This chain links TRBV7-2 with TRBJ2-1, with 8 positions matching TRBD2. The CDR3 length is 15 residues. The V and J ends lost 3 bases and 3 bases, in that order; junction bases with no gene match: 4. CDR1 is SGHTA and CDR2 is FQGNSA in the germline V gene. The CDR3 here is CASSLGLVFYNEQFF. CDR3 in DNA: TGTGCCAGCAGCTTGGGACTAGTATTCTACAATGAGCAGTTCTTC.

J is TRBJ2-2 and V is TRBV9; no definite D call. The CDR3 totals 14 residues. Germline lookup yields CDR1 SGDLS and CDR2 YYNGEE. The V end was cut by 8 bases, the J end by 2 bases, with 13 bases between. The CDR3 DNA is TGTGCCAGTACAATTAATGATAACACCGGGGAGCTGTTTTTT. It codes for CASTINDNTGELFF.

The chain is built from TRBV19 and TRBJ2-7; 7 bases agree with TRBD1. The CDR3 runs to 17 residues. Losses at the gene ends were 4 bases for V and 2 bases for J; bases not matched to a gene: 14. Germline lookup yields CDR1 LNHDA and CDR2 SQIVND (reference sequence). The CDR3 bases are TGTGCCAGTAGTAGAGATACCCGGGACAGTTCTCCCTACGAGCAGTACTTC. Its protein is CASSRDTRDSSPYEQYF.

V usage is TRBV5-1 and J usage is TRBJ2-3; no clear D gene. V lost 0 bases to trimming and J lost 1 base, with 3 bases between them. Germline CDR1 is SGHRS and CDR2 is YFSETQ. The CDR3 sequence is 13 residues long. In DNA, the CDR3 is TGCGCCAGCAGCTTGGGGCGCACAGATACGCAGTATTTT. It yields the protein CASSLGRTDTQYF.